This T cell receptor beta chain comes out of a study of cytomegalovirus exposure and HLA in healthy donors. This CDR3 contains 18 residues. The germline gives CDR1 SGHRS, CDR2 YFSETQ. The study, taken as a whole, reports: Looking again later, the authors saw that most CMV-associated TCR beta chains seemed HLA-restricted.

To note about this clone: Its antigen is not identified.

Use of 60 Vbeta and 13 Jbeta primers characterized the PCR. Method: immunoSEQ multiplex PCR; TCRdb's copy keeps in-frame clones and lacks some. The sample has about 160,000 clones, roughly 70% seen once. Sequencing was done on a sample of PBMCs. The receptor comes from a man aged 35 to 55 in good health and CMV-seropositive. The chain joins TRBV5-1 to TRBJ2-5; 10 bases map to TRBD1. The end of the DNA is better explained by TRBJ2-7, so the J call may be wrong. CDR3 sequence reads: CASSPGGDRGRREYEQYF. CDR3 DNA: TGCGCCAGCAGCCCCGGGGGCGACAGGGGGCGCCGGGAATACGAGCAGTACTTC.